This is a list of T cell receptor beta chains from one sample in a study of cytomegalovirus exposure and HLA in healthy donors. Sequenced by immunoSEQ multiplex PCR; TCRdb stores in-frame clones only, minus some. The repertoire holds about 80,000 clones, with roughly 80% as singletons. Source material: PBMCs. All receptors derive from a human donor in good health. The CDR3 runs from the conserved cysteine through the conserved F or W. A D gene is named only where the DNA matches it firmly. Clone size is shown for a subset of rows, as once, few, many or a class of expanded clone.

J gene | D gene | clone size | V gene | CDR3 protein | CDR3 DNA
TRBJ2-1 | TRBD2 | . | TRBV4-2 | CASSQEKAGGYNEQFF | TGTGCCAGCAGCCAAGAAAAAGCGGGGGGCTACAATGAGCAGTTCTTC
TRBJ2-6 | . | . | TRBV28 | CASSLGVGRDGGANVLTF | TGTGCCAGCAGTTTGGGTGTGGGCAGGGATGGTGGGGCCAACGTCCTGACTTTC
TRBJ1-1 | TRBD1 | . | TRBV25-1 | CASSAGTGGCEAFF | TGTGCCAGCAGTGCTGGGACAGGGGGCTGTGAAGCTTTCTTT
TRBJ1-5 | . | . | TRBV7-8 | CASSLGRPVGQPQHF | TGTGCCAGCAGCTTGGGCAGGCCCGTTGGGCAGCCCCAGCATTTT
TRBJ1-1 | . | . | TRBV29-1 | CSVGLGGSTEAFF | TGCAGCGTTGGCCTGGGGGGTTCCACTGAAGCTTTCTTT
TRBJ1-1 | TRBD1 | . | TRBV4-2 | CASSQDSNRGKAFF | TGTGCCAGCAGCCAAGATTCCAACAGGGGCAAGGCTTTCTTT
TRBJ2-5 | TRBD2 | . | TRBV7-9 | CASSLPGGSEETQYF | TGTGCCAGCAGCTTACCGGGGGGGTCTGAAGAGACCCAGTACTTC
TRBJ2-5 | . | . | TRBV9 | CASSSGVGETQYF | TGTGCCAGCAGCTCCGGGGTCGGGGAGACCCAGTACTTC
TRBJ1-1 | TRBD1 | . | TRBV19 | CASSILRATGTNPEAFF | TGTGCCAGTAGTATCTTAAGAGCGACAGGGACGAACCCTGAAGCTTTCTTT
TRBJ1-4 | . | few | TRBV25-1 | CASSEGFGGPEKLFF | TGTGCCAGCAGTGAGGGGTTCGGGGGGCCTGAAAAACTGTTTTTT
TRBJ1-1 | . | few | TRBV5-1 | CASSPLTSGEAFF | TGCGCCAGCAGCCCCCTCACGAGCGGTGAAGCTTTCTTT
TRBJ2-7 | TRBD1 | . | TRBV13 | CASKTGGGSYEQYF | TGTGCCAGCAAGACAGGGGGCGGCTCCTACGAGCAGTACTTC
TRBJ1-1 | TRBD1 | . | TRBV5-4 | CASSAQGRSLAFF | TGTGCCAGCAGCGCACAGGGGAGATCGTTGGCTTTCTTT
TRBJ2-5 | TRBD2 | . | TRBV19 | CASSISGGSQQTQYF | TGTGCCAGTAGTATAAGCGGGGGGTCTCAACAGACCCAGTACTTC
TRBJ1-4 | . | . | TRBV30 | CAWRAPDGESEKLFF | TGTGCCTGGAGGGCCCCCGACGGGGAGAGCGAAAAACTGTTTTTT
TRBJ2-7 | . | . | TRBV7-8 | CASSLVGGDIPYEQYF | TGTGCCAGCAGCTTAGTAGGGGGGGATATCCCCTACGAGCAGTACTTC
TRBJ2-3 | . | . | TRBV13 | CASSLGTSTDTQYF | TGTGCCAGCAGCTTAGGGACTAGCACAGATACGCAGTATTTT
TRBJ1-5 | . | . | TRBV6-1 | CASSMGGASNQPQNF | TGTGCCAGCAGCATGGGGGGGGCAAGCAATCAGCCCCAGAATTTT
TRBJ1-3 | . | . | TRBV7-8 | CASSPWDTGNTIYF | TGTGCCAGCAGCCCATGGGACACTGGAAACACCATATATTTT
TRBJ1-4 | . | . | TRBV10-2 | CASMAGEKLFF | TGCGCCAGCATGGCGGGGGAAAAACTGTTTTTT
TRBJ1-1 | TRBD1 | . | TRBV11-2 | CASSLWATGQGRNTEAFF | TGTGCCAGCAGCTTATGGGCTACGGGACAGGGGCGGAACACTGAAGCTTTCTTT
TRBJ1-5 | . | . | TRBV21-1 | CASSKCPSRRINQPQHF | TGTGCCAGCAGCAAATGTCCTAGTAGACGGATCAATCAGCCCCAGCATTTT
TRBJ1-2 | . | . | TRBV2 | CASGAQPTDGYTF | TGTGCCAGCGGAGCGCAGCCAACGGATGGCTACACCTTC
TRBJ1-5 | TRBD1 | . | TRBV6-1 | CASSEGVDRGQDQPQHF | TGTGCCAGCAGTGAAGGAGTGGACAGGGGGCAGGATCAGCCCCAGCATTTT
TRBJ2-1 | . | . | TRBV7-2 | CASIPGSPYNEQFF | TGTGCCAGCATCCCCGGGTCCCCCTACAATGAGCAGTTCTTC
TRBJ1-1 | . | . | TRBV4-1 | CASSGPLRGTEAFF | TGCGCCAGCAGCGGTCCGTTGAGGGGGACTGAAGCTTTCTTT
TRBJ1-4 | . | . | TRBV7-9 | CASSSLQGIANEKLFF | TGTGCCAGCAGCTCTCTTCAGGGGATCGCTAATGAAAAACTGTTTTTT
TRBJ2-1 | TRBD1 | once | TRBV6-1 | CAIPRQGYNEQFF | TGTGCCATCCCAAGACAGGGCTACAATGAGCAGTTCTTC
TRBJ1-2 | . | . | TRBV14 | CASSQGQFYGYTF | TGTGCCAGCAGCCAAGGACAGTTCTATGGCTACACCTTC
TRBJ1-5 | . | . | TRBV18 | CASSGSGAPRQPQHF | TGTGCCAGCTCAGGGAGCGGGGCACCAAGGCAGCCCCAGCATTTT
TRBJ1-2 | TRBD1 | . | TRBV2 | CASSDSGGGQNGYTF | TGTGCCAGCAGTGATTCAGGGGGCGGGCAAAATGGCTACACCTTC
TRBJ2-5 | TRBD2 | . | TRBV14 | CASSQVTIGLAGEQETQYF | TGTGCCAGCAGCCAAGTAACTATCGGACTAGCGGGAGAACAAGAGACCCAGTACTTC
TRBJ1-5 | . | . | TRBV19 | CASSIRGAWQPQHF | TGTGCCAGTAGTATACGGGGGGCCTGGCAGCCCCAGCATTTT
TRBJ2-1 | TRBD2 | . | TRBV2 | CASSEGQRGGWSSYNEQFF | TGTGCCAGCAGTGAAGGGCAGCGGGGGGGCTGGAGCTCCTACAATGAGCAGTTCTTC
TRBJ1-4 | TRBD1 | . | TRBV7-6 | CASSFGTGDEKLFF | TGTGCCAGCAGCTTCGGGACAGGCGATGAAAAACTGTTTTTT
TRBJ2-3 | . | . | TRBV28 | CASSLAALSADTQYF | TGTGCCAGCAGTTTGGCAGCCCTTAGCGCAGATACGCAGTATTTT
TRBJ2-7 | . | . | TRBV27 | CASSSNPIYEQYF | TGTGCCAGCAGTTCCAACCCTATCTACGAGCAGTACTTC
TRBJ2-1 | . | . | TRBV5-1 | CASSDGISGLYNEQFF | TGCGCCAGCAGCGATGGTATATCGGGGTTGTACAATGAGCAGTTCTTC
TRBJ2-7 | . | few | TRBV5-5 | CASSSSRGSSIYEQYF | TGTGCCAGCAGCTCTTCGAGAGGGTCCTCTATCTACGAGCAGTACTTC
TRBJ1-4 | TRBD1 | . | TRBV14 | CASSARTGVEKLFF | TGTGCCAGCAGCGCGCGGACAGGGGTGGAAAAACTGTTTTTT
TRBJ1-1 | . | once | TRBV13 | CASSLARNTEAFF | TGTGCCAGCAGCTTAGCGAGGAACACTGAAGCTTTCTTT
TRBJ1-5 | . | . | TRBV10-3 | CAISEAGSHQPQHF | TGTGCCATCAGTGAGGCAGGGTCCCATCAGCCCCAGCATTTT
TRBJ2-6 | . | . | TRBV30 | CAWSYRDPSPGANVLTF | TGTGCCTGGAGCTACAGGGACCCTTCTCCTGGGGCCAACGTCCTGACTTTC
TRBJ1-6 | . | . | TRBV9 | CASSAGRDSYNSPLHF | TGTGCCAGCAGCGCCGGCAGGGACTCCTATAATTCACCCCTCCACTTT
TRBJ1-1 | TRBD1 | . | TRBV7-6 | CASSLRQGREAFF | TGTGCCAGCAGCCTCCGACAGGGGCGTGAAGCTTTCTTT
TRBJ2-1 | TRBD1 | . | TRBV6-1 | CASSELEPDRGEDEQFF | TGTGCCAGCAGTGAATTGGAACCGGACAGGGGGGAGGATGAGCAGTTCTTC
TRBJ2-7 | . | . | TRBV6-6 | CASTHSYEQYF | TGTGCCAGCACACATTCCTACGAGCAGTACTTC
TRBJ2-1 | TRBD1 | . | TRBV9 | CASSASPSGQGPNEQFF | TGTGCCAGCAGCGCCTCACCCTCGGGACAGGGCCCCAATGAGCAGTTCTTC
TRBJ1-1 | TRBD1 | . | TRBV7-2 | CASSLTGSMNTEAFF | TGTGCCAGCAGCTTGACAGGGAGCATGAACACTGAAGCTTTCTTT
TRBJ2-5 | TRBD1 | . | TRBV5-1 | CASSRRGQGFSQETQYF | TGCGCCAGCAGCCGAAGAGGACAGGGTTTCTCCCAAGAGACCCAGTACTTC